These T cell receptor beta chains were read from a single sample in a study of blood T cell repertoires in COVID-19. Produced via immunoSEQ multiplex PCR; TCRdb's table is partial and in-frame only. The sample contains about 250,000 clones, 88% of which appear only once. Sequencing was performed on PBMCs or T cells enriched from blood (not recorded which). These receptors were obtained from a woman aged 40 to 55 who had been exposed to COVID-19. CDR3s include the opening cysteine and the closing phenylalanine or tryptophan. The D gene is left open where the match is weak. The size of a clone is reported for some rows only, either as once, few or many, or as a class for expanded clones.

j_gene: TRBJ2-1
v_gene: TRBV2
d_gene: TRBD2
abundance: .
CDR3nt: TGTGCCAGCAGTCCACTAGCGGGGGGGCAGAATGAGCAGTTCTTC
CDR3aa: CASSPLAGGQNEQFF

j_gene: TRBJ2-6
v_gene: TRBV28
d_gene: .
abundance: once
CDR3nt: TGTGCCAGCAGTGTCGGGGGGCAGCCCCCCTCTGGGGCCAACGTCCTGACTTTC
CDR3aa: CASSVGGQPPSGANVLTF

j_gene: TRBJ2-2
v_gene: TRBV18
d_gene: TRBD1
abundance: .
CDR3nt: TGTGCCAGCTCCTTCAATTCGTATTCTCCAGGGGGCCCGAACACCGGGGAGCTGTTTTTT
CDR3aa: CASSFNSYSPGGPNTGELFF

j_gene: TRBJ1-2
v_gene: TRBV6-5
d_gene: .
abundance: .
CDR3nt: TGTGCCAGCAGTTACTCGATTCACATGTATGGCTACACCTTC
CDR3aa: CASSYSIHMYGYTF

j_gene: TRBJ1-5
v_gene: TRBV7-8
d_gene: TRBD1
abundance: .
CDR3nt: TGTGCCACGACAGGGGGGTACAATCAGCCCCAGCATTTT
CDR3aa: CATTGGYNQPQHF

j_gene: TRBJ2-5
v_gene: TRBV6-5
d_gene: .
abundance: .
CDR3nt: TGTGCCAGCAGTTACCGCAGGGGGGCCCAGTACTTC
CDR3aa: CASSYRRGAQYF

j_gene: TRBJ2-3
v_gene: TRBV3-1/TRBV3-2
d_gene: TRBD2
abundance: .
CDR3nt: TGTGCCAGCAGCCTACTAGCGGGGGACACAGATACGCAGTATTTT
CDR3aa: CASSLLAGDTDTQYF

j_gene: TRBJ2-2
v_gene: TRBV4-2
d_gene: TRBD1
abundance: .
CDR3nt: TGTGCCAGCAGCCAAGATTTCGCAGGGGGTGTCGGGGAGCTGTTTTTT
CDR3aa: CASSQDFAGGVGELFF

j_gene: TRBJ1-1
v_gene: TRBV3-1/TRBV3-2
d_gene: .
abundance: once
CDR3nt: TGTGCCAGCAGTCATGCAGACAGAGCGAACACTGAAGCTTTCTTT
CDR3aa: CASSHADRANTEAFF

j_gene: TRBJ2-3
v_gene: TRBV6-5
d_gene: .
abundance: .
CDR3nt: TGTGCCAGCAGTTATTGGGCAGGGAGGGATACGCAGTATTTT
CDR3aa: CASSYWAGRDTQYF

j_gene: TRBJ1-5
v_gene: TRBV2
d_gene: .
abundance: .
CDR3nt: TGTGCCAGCAGTGAAGCACACCCAAGCAATCAGCCCCAGCATTTT
CDR3aa: CASSEAHPSNQPQHF

j_gene: TRBJ1-2
v_gene: TRBV5-1
d_gene: .
abundance: few
CDR3nt: TGTGCCAGCAGCTTGGGAGACCTAGTTCCCTATGGCTACACCTTC
CDR3aa: CASSLGDLVPYGYTF

j_gene: TRBJ1-3
v_gene: TRBV25-1
d_gene: TRBD1
abundance: .
CDR3nt: TGTGCCAGCCCTGGGGGACAGACTAACACCTCTGGAAACACCATATATTTT
CDR3aa: CASPGGQTNTSGNTIYF

j_gene: TRBJ1-1
v_gene: TRBV12-3/TRBV12-4
d_gene: .
abundance: .
CDR3nt: TGTGCCAGCAGTTTATTAGGGGAAGAAGCTTTCTTT
CDR3aa: CASSLLGEEAFF

j_gene: TRBJ2-3
v_gene: TRBV3-1/TRBV3-2
d_gene: TRBD2
abundance: .
CDR3nt: TGTGCCAGCAGCCAAGGCTCTAGACTAGCATTTAGGGCAGATACGCAGTATTTT
CDR3aa: CASSQGSRLAFRADTQYF

j_gene: TRBJ2-4
v_gene: TRBV24-1
d_gene: TRBD1
abundance: .
CDR3nt: TGTGCCACCAGTGATTATCGACAGGGAGCCAAAAACATTCAGTACTTC
CDR3aa: CATSDYRQGAKNIQYF

j_gene: TRBJ1-1
v_gene: TRBV19
d_gene: .
abundance: .
CDR3nt: TGTGCCAGTAGTATGCGAACTGAAGCTTTCTTT
CDR3aa: CASSMRTEAFF

j_gene: TRBJ2-7
v_gene: TRBV7-2
d_gene: TRBD2
abundance: .
CDR3nt: TGTGCCAGCAGTTGGACTAGCGGATCCTACGAGCAGTACTTC
CDR3aa: CASSWTSGSYEQYF

j_gene: TRBJ2-7
v_gene: TRBV21-1
d_gene: .
abundance: .
CDR3nt: TGTGCCAGCAGCTTACACATAATCGTCTCCTACGAGCAGTACTTC
CDR3aa: CASSLHIIVSYEQYF

j_gene: TRBJ2-1
v_gene: TRBV28
d_gene: .
abundance: few
CDR3nt: TGTGCCAGCAGTACCCACAGGGAGCAGTTCTTC
CDR3aa: CASSTHREQFF

j_gene: TRBJ2-1
v_gene: TRBV24-1
d_gene: TRBD2
abundance: .
CDR3nt: TGTGCCACCAGTCCGGGCGGGGGGCTTGAAAATGAGCAGTTCTTC
CDR3aa: CATSPGGGLENEQFF

j_gene: TRBJ1-6
v_gene: TRBV5-1
d_gene: .
abundance: .
CDR3nt: TGCGCCAGCAGCTTGGCCTCGGGCAGGGGAAAATCACCCCTCCACTTT
CDR3aa: CASSLASGRGKSPLHF

j_gene: TRBJ1-4
v_gene: TRBV28
d_gene: .
abundance: .
CDR3nt: TGTGCCAGCAGTTCGTACTATTCAGACGGTGCAACTAATGAAAAACTGTTTTTT
CDR3aa: CASSSYYSDGATNEKLFF

j_gene: TRBJ1-2
v_gene: TRBV4-2
d_gene: TRBD1
abundance: .
CDR3nt: TGTGCCAGCAGCCAAGATCTAGGACAGGGAGGATTAGGCTACACCTTC
CDR3aa: CASSQDLGQGGLGYTF

j_gene: TRBJ1-2
v_gene: TRBV19
d_gene: .
abundance: .
CDR3nt: TGTGCCAGTCGTCTCCACGGAGCTAACTATGGCTACACCTTC
CDR3aa: CASRLHGANYGYTF

j_gene: TRBJ1-5
v_gene: TRBV19
d_gene: TRBD1
abundance: .
CDR3nt: TGTGCCAGTAGTATGGGGACAGGCCCTCGGCAGCCCCAGCATTTT
CDR3aa: CASSMGTGPRQPQHF

j_gene: TRBJ1-1
v_gene: TRBV13
d_gene: TRBD1
abundance: .
CDR3nt: TGTGCCAGCAGCTTTTCGGACAGGGGGCGGATTGGGGCTGAAGCTTTCTTT
CDR3aa: CASSFSDRGRIGAEAFF

j_gene: TRBJ2-1
v_gene: TRBV5-1
d_gene: .
abundance: .
CDR3nt: TGTGCCAGCAGCCGCGGAGGCAAGGTTCTCCCCCTCTTC
CDR3aa: CASSRGGKVLPLF

j_gene: TRBJ1-5
v_gene: TRBV6-2/TRBV6-3
d_gene: TRBD1
abundance: .
CDR3nt: TGTGCCAGCAGTTACCAAGGGACAGTCAACCAGCATTTT
CDR3aa: CASSYQGTVNQHF

j_gene: TRBJ2-2
v_gene: TRBV5-1
d_gene: TRBD1
abundance: .
CDR3nt: TGCGCCACCAAGCAGGGGGCGATCGGGGAGCTGTTTTTT
CDR3aa: CATKQGAIGELFF

j_gene: TRBJ1-3
v_gene: TRBV11-3
d_gene: TRBD1
abundance: .
CDR3nt: TGTGCCAGCAGCCCGAGGACAGGGATCGGAAACACCATATATTTT
CDR3aa: CASSPRTGIGNTIYF

j_gene: TRBJ2-1
v_gene: TRBV6-2/TRBV6-3
d_gene: .
abundance: .
CDR3nt: TGTGCCAGCAGTTACGCTAGCAGCTCCTACAATGAGCAGTTCTTC
CDR3aa: CASSYASSSYNEQFF

j_gene: TRBJ2-1
v_gene: TRBV19
d_gene: TRBD2
abundance: .
CDR3nt: TGTGCCAAATATGGGACTAGCGATTGGGATGAGCAGTTCTTC
CDR3aa: CAKYGTSDWDEQFF

j_gene: TRBJ2-7
v_gene: TRBV6-5
d_gene: .
abundance: .
CDR3nt: TGTGCCAGCAGTTCCGGGACTGCACACTACGAGCAGTACTTC
CDR3aa: CASSSGTAHYEQYF

j_gene: TRBJ1-3
v_gene: TRBV7-8
d_gene: .
abundance: .
CDR3nt: TGTGCCAGCAGCCCTTACAGGAGCTCTGGAAACACCATATATTTT
CDR3aa: CASSPYRSSGNTIYF

j_gene: TRBJ1-4
v_gene: TRBV5-1
d_gene: TRBD1
abundance: .
CDR3nt: TGCGCCAGCAGTCGGAACAGGGGGCCTTCAACTAATGAAAAACTGTTTTTT
CDR3aa: CASSRNRGPSTNEKLFF

j_gene: TRBJ1-4
v_gene: TRBV28
d_gene: .
abundance: .
CDR3nt: TGTGCCAGCAGTTTCGGTCTGCGGGATGAAAAACTGTTTTTT
CDR3aa: CASSFGLRDEKLFF

j_gene: TRBJ2-5
v_gene: TRBV2
d_gene: TRBD1
abundance: .
CDR3nt: TGTGCCAGCAGTCAGACAGGGAATACGGAGACCCAGTACTTC
CDR3aa: CASSQTGNTETQYF

j_gene: TRBJ2-1
v_gene: TRBV10-3
d_gene: .
abundance: .
CDR3nt: TGTGCCATCGCAGGGGGGAGCTCCTACAATGAGCAGTTCTTC
CDR3aa: CAIAGGSSYNEQFF

j_gene: TRBJ1-6
v_gene: TRBV18
d_gene: .
abundance: .
CDR3nt: TGTGCCAGCTCACCAGGGTCCGGGAATTCACCCCTCCACTTT
CDR3aa: CASSPGSGNSPLHF

j_gene: TRBJ2-3
v_gene: TRBV28
d_gene: .
abundance: .
CDR3nt: TGTGCCAGCAGTTTAATCCCTAGTTATACGCAGTATTTT
CDR3aa: CASSLIPSYTQYF

j_gene: TRBJ1-5
v_gene: TRBV6-5
d_gene: .
abundance: .
CDR3nt: TGTGCCAGCAGTTCCCAGGGAGGGGGTCAGCCCCAGCATTTT
CDR3aa: CASSSQGGGQPQHF

j_gene: TRBJ2-7
v_gene: TRBV7-2
d_gene: TRBD1
abundance: .
CDR3nt: TGTGCCAGCAGTTCCCCTCGAGGACAGGGGGCTTACGAGCAGTACTTC
CDR3aa: CASSSPRGQGAYEQYF

j_gene: TRBJ1-2
v_gene: TRBV6-4
d_gene: .
abundance: .
CDR3nt: TGTGCCAGCAATTTGGAGGGTAATAACTATGGCTACACCTTC
CDR3aa: CASNLEGNNYGYTF

j_gene: TRBJ2-7
v_gene: TRBV7-8
d_gene: .
abundance: many
CDR3nt: TGTGCCAGCAGCCCGTACGGGACTTCCAGGGCCTACGAGCAGTACTTC
CDR3aa: CASSPYGTSRAYEQYF

j_gene: TRBJ2-1
v_gene: TRBV4-3
d_gene: TRBD2
abundance: .
CDR3nt: TGCGCCAGCAGCCAAGATCGTAGCGGGAGTTTGTATGAGCAGTTCTTC
CDR3aa: CASSQDRSGSLYEQFF

j_gene: TRBJ2-2
v_gene: TRBV7-2
d_gene: TRBD2
abundance: .
CDR3nt: TGTGCCAGCAGCATGAGAGCGGGGGCCGCACCCGGGGAGCTGTTTTTT
CDR3aa: CASSMRAGAAPGELFF

j_gene: TRBJ2-1
v_gene: TRBV27
d_gene: .
abundance: .
CDR3nt: TGTGCCAGCAGTCAGGACTCTAACAATGAGCAGTTCTTC
CDR3aa: CASSQDSNNEQFF

j_gene: TRBJ2-1
v_gene: TRBV5-1
d_gene: TRBD2
abundance: .
CDR3nt: TGTGCCAGCAGCCCCGGACAGCAGGGACTAGCGGGTCCCTACAATGAGCAGTTCTTC
CDR3aa: CASSPGQQGLAGPYNEQFF

j_gene: TRBJ2-5
v_gene: TRBV7-2
d_gene: TRBD2
abundance: .
CDR3nt: TGTGCCAGCAGCTTACGTAGCGGGATCCTGGAGACCCAGTACTTC
CDR3aa: CASSLRSGILETQYF

j_gene: TRBJ1-2
v_gene: TRBV11-2
d_gene: TRBD1
abundance: .
CDR3nt: TGTGCCAGCAGCTTAGGGTGGACAGGCGGCGGCTACACCTTC
CDR3aa: CASSLGWTGGGYTF

j_gene: TRBJ2-3
v_gene: TRBV7-9
d_gene: TRBD1
abundance: .
CDR3nt: TGTGCCAGCAGCCGGGACAGTGCAGATACGCAGTATTTT
CDR3aa: CASSRDSADTQYF

j_gene: TRBJ1-6
v_gene: TRBV7-9
d_gene: TRBD1
abundance: .
CDR3nt: TGTGCCAGCAGCGGACAGGGGAGAGATTCACCCCTCCACTTT
CDR3aa: CASSGQGRDSPLHF

j_gene: TRBJ1-2
v_gene: TRBV19
d_gene: .
abundance: .
CDR3nt: TGTGCCAGTAAGGAGCAGTCGTTTGGCTACACCTTC
CDR3aa: CASKEQSFGYTF

j_gene: TRBJ2-1
v_gene: TRBV5-1
d_gene: TRBD2
abundance: .
CDR3nt: TGTGCCAGCCAAGCTCTTGTCGCTAGCGGGAGGCATGAGCAGTTCTTC
CDR3aa: CASQALVASGRHEQFF